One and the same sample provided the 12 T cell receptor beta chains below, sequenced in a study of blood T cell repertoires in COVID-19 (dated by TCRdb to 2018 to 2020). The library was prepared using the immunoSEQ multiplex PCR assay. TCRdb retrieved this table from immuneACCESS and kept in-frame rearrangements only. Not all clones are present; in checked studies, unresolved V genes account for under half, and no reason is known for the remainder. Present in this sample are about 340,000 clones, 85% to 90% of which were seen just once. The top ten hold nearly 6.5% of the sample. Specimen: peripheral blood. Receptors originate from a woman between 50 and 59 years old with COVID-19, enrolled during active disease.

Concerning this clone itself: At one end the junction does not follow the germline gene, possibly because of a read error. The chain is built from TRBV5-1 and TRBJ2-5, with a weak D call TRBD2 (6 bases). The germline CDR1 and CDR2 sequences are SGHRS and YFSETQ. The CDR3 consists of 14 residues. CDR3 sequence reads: CASTLGGLEETQYF. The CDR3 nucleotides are TGCGCCAGCACCTTGGGGGGACTGGAAGAGACCCAGTACTTC.

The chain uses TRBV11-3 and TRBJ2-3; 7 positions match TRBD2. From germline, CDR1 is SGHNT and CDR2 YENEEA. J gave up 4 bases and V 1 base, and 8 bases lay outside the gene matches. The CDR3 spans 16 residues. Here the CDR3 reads CASSLGRRERPDTQYF. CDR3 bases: TGTGCCAGCAGCTTAGGGCGGCGGGAGCGCCCAGATACGCAGTATTTT. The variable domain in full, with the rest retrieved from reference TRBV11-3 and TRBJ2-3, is EAGVVQSPRYKIIEKKQPVAFWCNPISGHNTLYWYLQNLGQGPELLIRYENEEAVDDSQLPKDRFSAERLKGVDSTLKIQPAELGDSAVYLCASSLGRRERPDTQYFGPGTRLTVL.

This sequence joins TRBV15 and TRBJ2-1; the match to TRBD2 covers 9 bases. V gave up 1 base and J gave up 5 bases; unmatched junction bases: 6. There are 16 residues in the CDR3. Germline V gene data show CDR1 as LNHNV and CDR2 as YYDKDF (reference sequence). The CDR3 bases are TGTGCCACCAGCAGAGCCTTGGCGGGAGGGAACAATGAGCAGTTCTTC. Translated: CATSRALAGGNNEQFF.

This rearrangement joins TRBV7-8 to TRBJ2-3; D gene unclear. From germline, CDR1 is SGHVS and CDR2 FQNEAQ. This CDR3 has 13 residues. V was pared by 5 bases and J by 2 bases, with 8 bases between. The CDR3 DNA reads TGTGCCAGCAGCGGTTTCTACACAGATACGCAGTATTTT. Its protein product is CASSGFYTDTQYF.

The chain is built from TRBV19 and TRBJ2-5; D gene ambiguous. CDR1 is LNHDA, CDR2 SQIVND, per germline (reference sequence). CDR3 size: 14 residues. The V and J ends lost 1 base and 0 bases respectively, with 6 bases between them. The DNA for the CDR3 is TGTGCCAGTAGTATAGGGCAGTACCAAGAGACCCAGTACTTC. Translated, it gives CASSIGQYQETQYF.

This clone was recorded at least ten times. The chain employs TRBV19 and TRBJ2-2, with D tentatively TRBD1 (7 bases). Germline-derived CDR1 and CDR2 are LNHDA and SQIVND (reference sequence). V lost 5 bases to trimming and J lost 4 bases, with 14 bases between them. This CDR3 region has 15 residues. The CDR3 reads CASSSRQGGTGELFF. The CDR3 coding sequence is TGTGCCAGTAGTTCAAGACAGGGAGGCACCGGGGAGCTGTTTTTT.

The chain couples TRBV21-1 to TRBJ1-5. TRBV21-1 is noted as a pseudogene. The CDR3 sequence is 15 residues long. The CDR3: CASSPSGGDNQPQHF. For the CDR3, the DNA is TGTGCCAGCAGCCCGTCAGGAGGCGACAATCAGCCCCAGCATTTT.

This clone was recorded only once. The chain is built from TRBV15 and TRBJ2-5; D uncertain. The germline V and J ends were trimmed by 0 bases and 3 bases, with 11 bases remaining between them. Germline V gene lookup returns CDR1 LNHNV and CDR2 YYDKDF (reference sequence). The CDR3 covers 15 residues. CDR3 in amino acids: CATSRESRGEETQYF. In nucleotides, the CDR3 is TGTGCCACCAGCAGAGAATCCCGCGGAGAAGAGACCCAGTACTTC.

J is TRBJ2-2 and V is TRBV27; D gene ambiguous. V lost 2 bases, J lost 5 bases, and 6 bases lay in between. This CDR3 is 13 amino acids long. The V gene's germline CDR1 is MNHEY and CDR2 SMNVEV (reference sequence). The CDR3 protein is CASSLLGTGELFF. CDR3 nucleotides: TGTGCCAGCAGTTTACTAGGAACCGGGGAGCTGTTTTTT.

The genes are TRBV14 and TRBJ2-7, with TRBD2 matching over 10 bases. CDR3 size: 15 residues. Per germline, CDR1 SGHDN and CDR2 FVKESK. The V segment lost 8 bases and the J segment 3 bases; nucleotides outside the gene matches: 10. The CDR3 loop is CASSLLAGDRYEQYF. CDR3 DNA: TGTGCCAGCTCCCTTCTAGCGGGGGACCGCTACGAGCAGTACTTC.

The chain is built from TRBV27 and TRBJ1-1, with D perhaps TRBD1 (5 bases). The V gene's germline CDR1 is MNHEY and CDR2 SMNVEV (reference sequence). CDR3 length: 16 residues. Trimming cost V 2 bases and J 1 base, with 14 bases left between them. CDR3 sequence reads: CASSLGLGVGNTEAFF. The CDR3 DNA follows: TGTGCCAGCAGTTTAGGGTTAGGGGTAGGGAACACTGAAGCTTTCTTT.

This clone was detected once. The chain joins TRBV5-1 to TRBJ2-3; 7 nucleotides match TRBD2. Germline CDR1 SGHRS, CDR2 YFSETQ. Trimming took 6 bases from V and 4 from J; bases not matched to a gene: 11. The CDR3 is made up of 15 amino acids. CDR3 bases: TGCGCCAGCAAATCTGAAGCGGGAAGGGCAGATACGCAGTATTTT. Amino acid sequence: CASKSEAGRADTQYF.